The subject of this entry is one TCR beta chain. Under the authors' procedure: Estimation of nucleated cell counts relied on the amplification of reference gene primers. Clones were sequenced by immunoSEQ multiplex PCR, and TCRdb holds only the in-frame ones, with some missing. The V and J calls and clone size were taken over from that table, and D and trimming were inferred from the DNA. The data contain 250,000 to 300,000 clones, about 80% of them singletons. The sample is drawn from a study of blood T cell repertoires in COVID-19. Trimming cost V 5 bases and J 3 bases; bases outside gene matches: 3. Germline CDR1 reads MDHEN; CDR2 reads SYDVKM. The length of the CDR3 is 16 residues. The study drew participants aged about 18 to 89 years from under 30 US areas. Clinical history as reported by participants underpinned cohort assignment.

Sequencing was done on a sample of PBMCs or T cells enriched from blood (not recorded which). The TCR originated in a man aged 25-45 years with acute COVID-19. V is TRBV28 and J is TRBJ2-6; 11 bases are a match to TRBD1. The CDR3 DNA reads as TGTGCCAGCAGTGGGACAGGGGGTGGTGGGGCCAACGTCCTGACTTTC. It is translated as CASSGTGGGGANVLTF.